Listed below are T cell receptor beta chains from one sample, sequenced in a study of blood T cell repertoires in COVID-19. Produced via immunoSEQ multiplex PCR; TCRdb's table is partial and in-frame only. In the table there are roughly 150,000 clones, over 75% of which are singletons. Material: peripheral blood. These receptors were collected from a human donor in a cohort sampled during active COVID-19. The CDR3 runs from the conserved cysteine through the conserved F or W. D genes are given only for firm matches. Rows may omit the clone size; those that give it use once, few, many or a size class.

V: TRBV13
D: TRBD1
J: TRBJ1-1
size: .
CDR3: CASSPDRVRAFF
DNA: TGTGCCAGCAGCCCGGACAGGGTAAGAGCTTTCTTT

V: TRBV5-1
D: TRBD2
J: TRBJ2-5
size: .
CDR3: CASSSSSAGGRETQYF
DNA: TGCGCCAGCAGCTCCTCCTCGGCGGGGGGGCGTGAGACCCAGTACTTC

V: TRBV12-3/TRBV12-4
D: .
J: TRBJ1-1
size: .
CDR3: CASTRGANTEAFF
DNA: TGTGCCAGCACCCGCGGCGCGAACACTGAAGCTTTCTTT

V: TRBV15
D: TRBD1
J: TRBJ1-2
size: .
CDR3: CATSRPGTGVIYGYTF
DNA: TGTGCCACCAGCAGACCGGGGACAGGGGTGATCTATGGCTACACCTTC

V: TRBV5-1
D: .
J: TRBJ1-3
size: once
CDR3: CASSPNYRVTGNTIYF
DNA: TGCGCCAGCAGTCCGAACTACAGGGTCACTGGAAACACCATATATTTT

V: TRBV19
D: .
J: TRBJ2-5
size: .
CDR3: CASSRNTGNVKTQYF
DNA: TGTGCCAGTAGTAGAAACACAGGGAACGTGAAGACCCAGTACTTC

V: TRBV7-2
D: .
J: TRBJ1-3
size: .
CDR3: CASSSRQGNTIYF
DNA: TGTGCCAGCAGCTCCCGACAGGGAAACACCATATATTTT

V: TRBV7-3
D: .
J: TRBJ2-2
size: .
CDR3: CASSLRTDGELFF
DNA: TGTGCCAGCAGCCTCCGGACAGACGGGGAGCTGTTTTTT

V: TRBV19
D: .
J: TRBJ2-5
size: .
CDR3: CASSTRGAQETQYF
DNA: TGTGCCAGTAGTACGCGGGGCGCCCAAGAGACCCAGTACTTC

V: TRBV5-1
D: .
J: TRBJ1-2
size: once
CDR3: CASSVITGGGNGYTF
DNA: TGCGCCAGCAGCGTAATAACGGGGGGCGGTAATGGCTACACCTTC

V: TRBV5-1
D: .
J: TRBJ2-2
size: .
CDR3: CASSLGRDSKTILNTGELFF
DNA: TGCGCCAGCAGCTTGGGGAGGGACTCAAAGACAATTCTGAACACCGGGGAGCTGTTTTTT

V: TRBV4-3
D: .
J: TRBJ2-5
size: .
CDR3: CASSRRVAETQYF
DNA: TGCGCCAGCAGCCGGAGAGTAGCAGAGACCCAGTACTTC

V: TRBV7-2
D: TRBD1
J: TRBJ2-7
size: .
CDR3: CASSFTTGAGEQYF
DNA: TGTGCCAGCAGCTTTACGACAGGGGCCGGGGAGCAGTACTTC

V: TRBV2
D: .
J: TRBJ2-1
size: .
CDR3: CASSGGLRNEQFF
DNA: TGTGCCAGCAGTGGTGGACTCCGTAATGAGCAGTTCTTC

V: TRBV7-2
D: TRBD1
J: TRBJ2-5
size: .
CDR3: CASSQRQGSQETQYF
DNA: TGTGCCAGCAGCCAGAGACAGGGTTCACAAGAGACCCAGTACTTC

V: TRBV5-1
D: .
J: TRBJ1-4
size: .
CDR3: CASRRGGETNEKLFF
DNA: TGCGCCAGCAGACGGGGAGGAGAGACTAATGAAAAACTGTTTTTT

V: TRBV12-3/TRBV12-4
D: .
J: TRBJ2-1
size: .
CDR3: CASSSRLNQEQFF
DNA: TGTGCCAGCAGTTCCAGACTGAATCAGGAGCAGTTCTTC

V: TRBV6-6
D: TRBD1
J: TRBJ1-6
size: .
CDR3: CASSPRGRTGDNSPLHF
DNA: TGTGCCAGCAGTCCCCGCGGGCGCACAGGGGATAATTCACCCCTCCACTTT

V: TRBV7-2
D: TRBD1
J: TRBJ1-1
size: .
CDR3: CASSLVSRTGGGGGTEAFF
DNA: TGTGCCAGCAGCTTAGTGAGTCGGACAGGGGGCGGCGGGGGTACTGAAGCTTTCTTT

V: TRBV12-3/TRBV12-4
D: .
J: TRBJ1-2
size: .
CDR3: CASSPAGGYGYTF
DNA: TGTGCCAGCAGTCCGGCGGGGGGATATGGCTACACCTTC

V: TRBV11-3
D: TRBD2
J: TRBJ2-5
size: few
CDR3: CASSLGETSGQQETQYF
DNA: TGTGCCAGCAGCTTAGGGGAAACTAGCGGGCAGCAAGAGACCCAGTACTTC

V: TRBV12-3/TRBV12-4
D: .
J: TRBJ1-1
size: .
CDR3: CASSFPLNTEAFF
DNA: TGTGCCAGCAGTTTCCCTTTAAACACTGAAGCTTTCTTT

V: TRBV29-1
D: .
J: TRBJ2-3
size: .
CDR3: CSVDSRTDTQYF
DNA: TGCAGCGTTGACTCCCGCACAGATACGCAGTATTTT

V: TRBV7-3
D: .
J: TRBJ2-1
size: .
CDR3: CASSLNAQGSLDEQFF
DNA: TGTGCCAGCAGCTTAAATGCACAGGGATCCCTGGATGAGCAGTTCTTC

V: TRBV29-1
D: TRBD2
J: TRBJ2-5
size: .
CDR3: CSVERTGGVETQYF
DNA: TGCAGCGTTGAAAGGACGGGGGGGGTGGAGACCCAGTACTTC

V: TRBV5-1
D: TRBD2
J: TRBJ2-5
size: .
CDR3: CASSGTSGRETQYF
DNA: TGCGCCAGCAGCGGGACTAGCGGGAGAGAGACCCAGTACTTC

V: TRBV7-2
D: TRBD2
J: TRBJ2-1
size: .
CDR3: CASSFAGTSGYNEQFF
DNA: TGTGCCAGCAGCTTCGCCGGGACTAGCGGTTACAATGAGCAGTTCTTC

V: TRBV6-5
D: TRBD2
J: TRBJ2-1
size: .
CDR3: CASSKGLAIYDEQFF
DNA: TGTGCCAGCAGTAAGGGACTAGCGATATACGATGAGCAGTTCTTC

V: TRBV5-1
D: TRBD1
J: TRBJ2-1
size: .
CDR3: CASSFSGQVANEQFF
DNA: TGCGCCAGCAGCTTTTCAGGACAGGTCGCCAATGAGCAGTTCTTC

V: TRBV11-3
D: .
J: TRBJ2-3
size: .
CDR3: CASSLGLEGTDTQYF
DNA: TGTGCCAGCAGCTTAGGTCTGGAGGGGACAGATACGCAGTATTTT

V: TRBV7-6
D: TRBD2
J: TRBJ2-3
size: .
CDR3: CASRATSGRADTQYF
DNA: TGTGCCAGCAGGGCGACTAGCGGGAGGGCAGATACGCAGTATTTT

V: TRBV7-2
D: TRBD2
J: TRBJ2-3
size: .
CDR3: CASSLRGLAVRSDTQYF
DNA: TGTGCCAGCAGCTTAAGAGGCCTAGCGGTCCGATCAGATACGCAGTATTTT

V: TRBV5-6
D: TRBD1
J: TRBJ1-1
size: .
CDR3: CASSIGTGSVSTEAFF
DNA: TGTGCCAGCAGCATCGGGACAGGGTCTGTGAGCACTGAAGCTTTCTTT

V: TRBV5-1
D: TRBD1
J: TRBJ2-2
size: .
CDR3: CASSIGQGASVANTGELFF
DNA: TGCGCCAGCAGCATAGGACAGGGGGCCTCCGTTGCGAACACCGGGGAGCTGTTTTTT

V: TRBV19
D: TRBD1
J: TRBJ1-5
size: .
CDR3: CASSINRGQPQHF
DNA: TGTGCCAGTAGTATTAACAGGGGTCAGCCCCAGCATTTT

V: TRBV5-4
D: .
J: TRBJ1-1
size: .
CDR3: CASSPRVSNTEAFF
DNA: TGTGCCAGCAGCCCCCGGGTTTCGAACACTGAAGCTTTCTTT

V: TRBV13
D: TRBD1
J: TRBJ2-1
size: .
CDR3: CASSTRQGTPGVEQFF
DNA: TGTGCCAGCAGCACCCGACAGGGGACCCCCGGGGTTGAGCAGTTCTTC

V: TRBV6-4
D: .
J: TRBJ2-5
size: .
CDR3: CASSRETGPQETQYF
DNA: TGTGCCAGCAGTCGAGAAACTGGGCCACAAGAGACCCAGTACTTC

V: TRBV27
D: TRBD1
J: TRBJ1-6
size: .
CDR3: CASSFTGGGSPLHF
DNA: TGTGCCAGCAGTTTCACAGGGGGAGGTTCACCCCTCCACTTT

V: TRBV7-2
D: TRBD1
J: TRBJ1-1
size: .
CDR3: CASSLAGGGNTEAFF
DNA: TGTGCCAGCAGCCTTGCAGGGGGCGGGAACACTGAAGCTTTCTTT

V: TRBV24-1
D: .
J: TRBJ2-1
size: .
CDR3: CATSDRDRRTSEGNEQFF
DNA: TGTGCCACCAGTGATCGGGACAGGAGGACTAGCGAGGGCAATGAGCAGTTCTTC

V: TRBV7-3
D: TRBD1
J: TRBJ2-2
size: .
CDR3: CASSSPRDSPNTGELFF
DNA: TGTGCCAGCAGCTCCCCAAGGGACAGCCCGAACACCGGGGAGCTGTTTTTT

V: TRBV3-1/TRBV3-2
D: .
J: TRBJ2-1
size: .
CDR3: CASSQNYNNEQFF
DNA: TGTGCCAGCAGCCAAAACTACAACAATGAGCAGTTCTTC

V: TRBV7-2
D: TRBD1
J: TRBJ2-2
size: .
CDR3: CASSLRGTGATGELFF
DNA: TGTGCCAGCAGCTTAAGAGGGACAGGGGCCACCGGGGAGCTGTTTTTT

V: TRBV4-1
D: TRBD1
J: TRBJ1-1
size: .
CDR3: CASSRGQPMNTEAFF
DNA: TGCGCCAGCAGCCGGGGACAGCCCATGAACACTGAAGCTTTCTTT

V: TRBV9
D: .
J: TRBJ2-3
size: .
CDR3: CASSPVGHSTDTQYF
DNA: TGTGCCAGCAGTCCTGTCGGACACTCAACAGATACGCAGTATTTT

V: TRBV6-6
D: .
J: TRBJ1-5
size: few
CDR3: CASSYSGGNQPQHF
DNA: TGTGCCAGCAGTTACTCGGGAGGGAATCAGCCCCAGCATTTT

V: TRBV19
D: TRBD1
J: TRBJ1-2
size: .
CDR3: CASSSPDRGIYGYTF
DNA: TGTGCCAGTAGTTCTCCGGACAGGGGTATCTATGGCTACACCTTC

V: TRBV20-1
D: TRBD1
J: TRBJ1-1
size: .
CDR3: CSARGDRGAFF
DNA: TGCAGTGCTAGAGGAGACAGGGGGGCTTTCTTT

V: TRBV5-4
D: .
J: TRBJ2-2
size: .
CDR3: CASSLSRGRYTGELFF
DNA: TGTGCCAGCAGCTTGTCACGAGGCCGGTACACCGGGGAGCTGTTTTTT